This passage covers 15 T cell receptor beta chains from one sample sequenced in a study of radiotherapy plus CTLA-4 blockade in lung cancer. Clones were read by immunoSEQ multiplex PCR, and TCRdb kept only the in-frame ones, dropping some. Among around 99,000 clones listed, around nine tenths were seen once. This specimen consisted of peripheral blood, obtained from a patient treated with radiotherapy plus ipilimumab. The receptor set was obtained from a human donor with non-small cell lung cancer that progressed on radiotherapy plus ipilimumab.

The V gene is TRBV6-1, the J gene TRBJ1-1; D is unclear. CDR1 is MNHNS, CDR2 SASEGT, per germline. CDR3 length: 13 residues. The V gene lost 4 bases and the J gene lost 5 bases, with 11 bases spanning the gap. As DNA, the CDR3 is TGTGCCAGCAGTGCGGGGTCTGGTACTGAAGCTTTCTTT. It specifies CASSAGSGTEAFF.

V and J are TRBV15 and TRBJ2-3, with D hard to call. The CDR3 consists of 15 residues. Trimming stripped 10 bases from V and 0 bases from J, with 17 bases between. Germline CDR1 reads LNHNV; CDR2 reads YYDKDF (reference sequence). The CDR3 sequence: CASSLSLHSTDTQYF. DNA for the CDR3: TGTGCCAGTAGTCTATCTTTGCATAGCACAGATACGCAGTATTTT.

The J gene is TRBJ1-3, the V gene TRBV30, with D tentatively TRBD1 (6 bases). Deletions cut 0 bases from V and 7 bases from J, with 7 bases between. The CDR3 length is 12 residues. From germline, CDR1 is GTSNPN and CDR2 SVGIG (reference sequence). CDR3: CAWSVQGNTIYF. The CDR3 DNA reads TGTGCCTGGAGTGTCCAGGGGAACACCATATATTTT.

The V and J genes are TRBV6-1 and TRBJ1-1; D not resolved. CDR3 length: 11 residues. Germline V gives CDR1 MNHNS, CDR2 SASEGT. Between the trimmed V and J ends, which lost 8 bases and 6 bases, there was a span of 10 bases. CDR3 bases: TGTGCCAGCTTGCGGGCCTCTGAAGCTTTCTTT. Its translation is CASLRASEAFF.

In this sample, this clone turned up a few times. The genes are TRBV2 and TRBJ2-3, with 13 nucleotides matching TRBD2. This CDR3 is 15 amino acids long. Germline-derived CDR1 and CDR2 are SNHLY and FYNNEI. V dropped 5 bases and J dropped 4; count of bases not matched to a gene: 3. The CDR3 is CASSRLAGGPDTQYF. The CDR3 bases are TGTGCCAGCAGTAGACTAGCGGGAGGTCCAGATACGCAGTATTTT. Drawing the rest from reference TRBV2 and TRBJ2-3, the complete variable domain is EPEVTQTPSHQVTQMGQEVILRCVPISNHLYFYWYRQILGQKVEFLVSFYNNEISEKSEIFDDQFSVERPDGSNFTLKIRSTKLEDSAMYFCASSRLAGGPDTQYFGPGTRLTVL.

The chain has TRBV5-1 and TRBJ2-2; no reliable D call. The CDR3 totals 13 residues. The germline V gene has CDR1 SGHRS and CDR2 YFSETQ. V was clipped by 4 bases and J by 3 bases, with 7 bases between them. CDR3 residues: CASSTSYTGELFF. CDR3 DNA sequence: TGCGCCAGCAGCACGTCGTACACCGGGGAGCTGTTTTTT.

V is TRBV7-2 and J is TRBJ2-1, with 11 bases lining up with TRBD2. CDR1 SGHTA and CDR2 FQGNSA come from the germline V gene. After removal of 1 base from V and 3 bases from J, the junction contained 2 bases not matched to a gene. The CDR3 is 16 residues long. The CDR3 DNA reads as TGTGCCAGCAGCTTAGTCGGGACTAGCGGCTACAATGAGCAGTTCTTC. Encoded protein: CASSLVGTSGYNEQFF.

This clone was seen a handful of times. The chain recombines TRBV5-6 with TRBJ2-1; a weak D match, TRBD2 (5 bases). CDR3 length: 13 amino acids. The germline gives CDR1 SGHDT, CDR2 YYEEEE. Trimming cost V 0 bases and J 6 bases, with 7 bases left between them. The CDR3 coding sequence is TGTGCCAGCAGCTTGGGGACTTTCAATGAGCAGTTCTTC. Translated, it gives CASSLGTFNEQFF.

The chain uses TRBV14 and TRBJ2-1, with 10 bases aligning to TRBD2. With V trimmed by 4 bases and J by 7 bases, 13 bases remained unmatched. The CDR3 covers 17 residues. In germline, CDR1 is SGHDN, CDR2 FVKESK. The CDR3 DNA reads TGTGCCAGCAGCCCCCTCCTGGCTAGCGGGAGTCGGAATGAGCAGTTCTTC. Translation gives CASSPLLASGSRNEQFF.

The count of this clone is one. The chain links TRBV6-1 to TRBJ2-1, with D possibly being TRBD2 (6 bases). The CDR3 runs 15 residues. Germline V CDR1 and CDR2: MNHNS, SASEGT. Trimming left V 5 bases short and J 3 bases short, with 14 bases between. The CDR3 reads CASSTGAGGYNEQFF. CDR3 bases: TGTGCCAGCAGTACCGGAGCGGGTGGCTACAATGAGCAGTTCTTC.

The chain employs TRBV4-1 and TRBJ2-7; D ambiguous. Germline V gives CDR1 MGHRA, CDR2 YSYEKL. CDR3 size: 15 residues. V shed 0 bases and J shed 3 bases, with 12 bases lying between them. CDR3 loop: CASSQESRPGYEQYF. Written as DNA, the CDR3 is TGCGCCAGCAGCCAAGAAAGCAGGCCCGGCTACGAGCAGTACTTC.

This clone was counted a few times. The chain employs TRBV7-2 and TRBJ1-3, with no clear D. Germline V gene lookup returns CDR1 SGHTA and CDR2 FQGNSA. This CDR3 comprises 14 residues. The V end lost 1 base, the J end lost 4 bases, and 8 bases lay between the germline ends. The CDR3 region is CASSLDGTGNTIYF. CDR3 coding DNA: TGTGCCAGCAGCTTAGATGGTACCGGAAACACCATATATTTT.

The J gene is TRBJ2-3, the V gene TRBV5-1; D is uncertain. The CDR3 contains 15 residues. The V and J ends lost 0 bases and 1 base respectively, with 9 bases between them. The germline gives CDR1 SGHRS, CDR2 YFSETQ. CDR3 bases: TGCGCCAGCAGCTTGGTTGGCGGAGGCACAGATACGCAGTATTTT. Residues: CASSLVGGGTDTQYF.

The chain recombines TRBV19 with TRBJ2-1; a weak D match, TRBD2 (6 bases). CDR3 length equals 15 residues. The germline gives CDR1 LNHDA, CDR2 SQIVND (reference sequence). V lost 5 bases and J lost 6, with 17 bases in between. The CDR3 nucleotides read TGTGCCAGTAGTTGGGGGGTAGGGCTGAGCAATGAGCAGTTCTTC. Protein: CASSWGVGLSNEQFF.

V is TRBV7-8 and J is TRBJ2-1, with a weak D call TRBD2 (5 bases). Germline V gene lookup returns CDR1 SGHVS and CDR2 FQNEAQ. V lost 4 bases, J lost 1 base, and 8 bases lay in between. CDR3 size: 14 residues. The CDR3 bases are TGTGCCAGCAGCTCGACGGGATCCTACAATGAGCAGTTCTTC. It translates to CASSSTGSYNEQFF.